This T cell receptor beta chain was identified in a study of shared clonotypes between healthy human individuals. The study, taken as a whole, reports: Shared clonotypes: about 5% naive CD4, roughly 4% naive CD8, around 2.2% memory CD4, 0.35% to 0.5% memory CD8.

Clones were sequenced by immunoSEQ multiplex PCR, and TCRdb holds only the in-frame ones, with some missing. The table lists about 2.3 million clones, just under 95% of them singletons. The CDR3 is 13 amino acids. Looked up from germline, CDR1 is SGHTA and CDR2 is FQGTGA. The V end was cut by 5 bases, the J end by 10 bases, with 15 bases between. As concerns this clone: Its specificity is unknown.

The sample taken for sequencing was naive CD4+ T cells from PBMCs. Indicated subset: CD45RA+ positively selected. This sequence was found in a man between 18 and 35 years old in good health. Some clones in this sample may be carry-over from other donors' samples. The chain recombines TRBV7-3 with TRBJ2-1; the D gene is possibly TRBD2 (6 bases). The CDR3 protein is CASSRVSSGEQFF. Written as DNA, the CDR3 is TGTGCCAGCAGCCGAGTGAGTAGCGGAGAGCAGTTCTTC.